Following are 24 T cell receptor beta chains from one sample sequenced in a study of metastatic and nonmetastatic thyroid tumors. Through MiXCR, TCRdb re-clonotyped the PCR reads. The sample has more than 20,000 clones, about 24% seen once. No treatment of any kind had been given to any patient before thyroid surgery. Sequenced input: tumor tissue. The receptors originated from a female donor with papillary thyroid cancer or a benign thyroid nodule (not recorded which). Some clones in this sample may be carry-over from other donors' samples.

V gene TRBV9 combines with J gene TRBJ2-2; 7 bases are shared with TRBD1. The CDR3 loop spans 15 amino acids. V dropped 4 bases and J dropped 4; count of bases not matched to a gene: 7. Germline lookup yields CDR1 SGDLS and CDR2 YYNGEE. Here the CDR3 reads CASSTRDSSTGELFF. The DNA of the CDR3 is TGTGCCAGCAGCACTAGGGACAGTAGCACCGGGGAGCTGTTTTTT.

The chain combines TRBV14 with TRBJ1-2; perhaps TRBD1 as D (5 bases). With 4 bases removed from V and 3 bases from J, the gap between germline ends came to 9 bases. The CDR3 contains 13 residues. Germline CDR1 SGHDN, CDR2 FVKESK. The CDR3 bases are TGTGCCAGCAGCCTTCAGGGCCACTATGGCTACACCTTC. This translates into CASSLQGHYGYTF.

This chain links TRBV2 with TRBJ2-1, with a possible D match to TRBD1 (5 bases). Trimming shortened V by 4 bases and J by 2 bases, and 15 bases separated the two germline ends. The CDR3 contains 16 residues. Germline CDR1 SNHLY, CDR2 FYNNEI. DNA for the CDR3: TGTGCCAGCAGTGTGAGCGTTAGCAGGGCCTACAATGAGCAGTTCTTC. Protein sequence: CASSVSVSRAYNEQFF. Variable domain in full (rest from reference TRBV2 and TRBJ2-1): EPEVTQTPSHQVTQMGQEVILRCVPISNHLYFYWYRQILGQKVEFLVSFYNNEISEKSEIFDDQFSVERPDGSNFTLKIRSTKLEDSAMYFCASSVSVSRAYNEQFFGPGTRLTVL.

This clone appeared once. V and J are TRBV7-2 and TRBJ2-7; maybe TRBD2 (6 bases). Germline CDR1 SGHTA, CDR2 FQGNSA. Deletions cut 0 bases from V and 9 bases from J, with 15 bases between. The CDR3 consists of 14 residues. CDR3 DNA sequence: TGTGCCAGCAGCTTAGCGCCTCCCCCCGGGGGGCAGTACTTC. This codes for CASSLAPPPGGQYF.

This clone is deemed medium-sized. The CDR3 coding sequence is TGTGCCAGCAGTCGGACTAGCGGGAGCTCCTACAATGAGCAGTTCTTC. This gives the protein CASSRTSGSSYNEQFF. V and J are TRBV6-1 and TRBJ2-1; 13 nucleotides align to TRBD2. The length of the CDR3 is 16 residues. With V trimmed by 5 bases and J by 0 bases, 1 base remained unmatched. Germline values: CDR1 MNHNS, CDR2 SASEGT.

In this sample, this clone turned up a few times. Given the absence of the conserved phenylalanine or tryptophan at the CDR3 end, a read error is likely. The chain joins TRBV19 to TRBJ1-5; no reliable D call. Germline V lookup: CDR1 LNHDA, CDR2 SQIVND (reference sequence). The CDR3 is 13 amino acids. Here the CDR3 DNA reads TGTGCCAGTAGTATGAGTGACAATCAGACCCAGCATTCT. Translated: CASSMSDNQTQHS.

This clone rates as medium-sized. V is TRBV28 and J is TRBJ2-6; D gene uncertain. V lost 5 bases and J 0 bases, leaving 14 bases between the germline ends. The CDR3 sequence is 17 residues long. Per germline, CDR1 MDHEN and CDR2 SYDVKM. For the CDR3, the DNA is TGTGCCAGCAGTGCACCTATGTGGGACTCTGGGGCCAACGTCCTGACTTTC. Protein product: CASSAPMWDSGANVLTF.

The chain combines TRBV4-3 with TRBJ1-3; the match to TRBD1 covers 7 bases. This CDR3 spans 15 amino acids. Germline trimming cut 7 bases from V and 6 bases from J; bases unmatched to any gene: 12. Germline V CDR1 and CDR2: LGHNA, YSLEER. This CDR3 reads CASISDRSTENTIYF. The DNA for the CDR3 is TGCGCCAGCATCTCGGACAGGAGTACAGAAAACACCATATATTTT.

Of note for this clone: Mismatch with germline at one junction end may stem from a read error. The chain combines TRBV7-2 with TRBJ1-2; D is perhaps TRBD1 (5 bases). This CDR3 contains 14 residues. Germline V gene lookup returns CDR1 SGHTA and CDR2 FQGNSA. The CDR3 DNA sequence: TGTGCTAGCAGCCTCTCCTCCGTGACAGCTGGGGACACCTTC. Amino acid sequence: CASSLSSVTAGDTF.

This clone was picked up many times. V gene TRBV5-8 combines with J gene TRBJ2-3; D unresolved. The CDR3 loop spans 11 amino acids. Trimming shortened V by 5 bases and J by 1 base, and 2 bases separated the two germline ends. Germline lookup yields CDR1 SGHTS and CDR2 YDEGEE. CDR3 protein: CASRGTDTQYF. The CDR3 bases are TGTGCCAGCAGGGGCACAGATACGCAGTATTTT. The whole variable domain, remainder taken from reference TRBV5-8 and TRBJ2-3, is EAGVTQSPTHLIKTRGQQATLRCSPISGHTSVYWYQQALGLGLQFLLWYDEGEERNRGNFPPRFSGRQFPNYSSELNVNALELEDSALYLCASRGTDTQYFGPGTRLTVL.

The V gene is TRBV14, the J gene TRBJ2-1, with D possibly matching TRBD2 (6 bases). V lost 2 bases and J 7 bases, leaving 18 bases between the germline ends. There are 16 residues in the CDR3. Germline CDR1 and CDR2: SGHDN and FVKESK. CDR3 nucleotides: TGTGCCAGCAGCCAACGTCTGGCGGGATCTTTGAATGAGCAGTTCTTC. Translation gives CASSQRLAGSLNEQFF.

This clone was seen a few times. The chain recombines TRBV5-1 with TRBJ1-5; a possible D gene is TRBD1 (5 bases). This CDR3 contains 16 residues. Trimming cost V 4 bases and J 2 bases, with 16 bases left between them. Germline V gene sequence: CDR1 SGHRS, CDR2 YFSETQ. This chain's CDR3 is CASSPGGTDGNQPQHF. CDR3 in DNA: TGCGCCAGCAGCCCTGGCGGGACGGACGGCAATCAGCCCCAGCATTTT.

The genes are TRBV15 and TRBJ1-2; D not certain. Trimming removed 2 bases from V and 7 bases from J, with 17 bases in between. Germline values: CDR1 LNHNV, CDR2 YYDKDF (reference sequence). This CDR3 contains 15 residues. The CDR3 DNA reads TGTGCCACCAGCAGAAGTACAGCGGGAGAATCTGGCTACACCTTC. This sequence encodes CATSRSTAGESGYTF.

This clone occurred many times. The chain joins TRBV2 to TRBJ1-4; no clear D. This CDR3 spans 16 amino acids. With 0 bases removed from V and 1 base from J, the gap between germline ends came to 9 bases. Germline values: CDR1 SNHLY, CDR2 FYNNEI. The CDR3 DNA follows: TGTGCCAGCAGTGAAGCGTGGGGATTAACTAATGAAAAACTGTTTTTT. Residues: CASSEAWGLTNEKLFF.

At least ten counts were recorded for this clone. The chain couples TRBV4-2 to TRBJ2-7; 10 positions agree with TRBD2. The CDR3 totals 18 residues. Germline V lookup: CDR1 LGHNA, CDR2 YNFKEQ. The V and J ends lost 4 bases and 2 bases, in that order; junction bases with no gene match: 14. CDR3 loop: CASSPRPLGTSEPYEQYF. In DNA form, the CDR3 reads TGTGCCAGCAGCCCGAGACCCTTAGGGACTAGCGAACCCTACGAGCAGTACTTC.

Notes on this clone: This may be a read error: a much more frequent sequence differs by one nucleotide. The missing conserved phenylalanine or tryptophan at the end of this CDR3 makes a read error likely. The chain joins TRBV6-5 to TRBJ1-4, with 9 nucleotides matching TRBD1. V shed 2 bases, J shed 8 bases, and the junction held 9 bases outside the gene matches. Germline values: CDR1 MNHEY, CDR2 SVGAGI. The CDR3 sequence is 16 residues long. CDR3: CASSYSSGTGREKLFS. CDR3 coding DNA: TGTGCCAGCAGTTACAGTTCCGGGACAGGGCGAGAAAAACTGTTTTCT.

This clone was found a few times. CDR3 bases: TGTGCCATCAACCCCGTGACAGGGTCGGAGACCCAGTACTTC. It encodes CAINPVTGSETQYF. This chain links TRBV6-1 with TRBJ2-5, with 7 bases aligning to TRBD1. Trimming took 10 bases from V and 5 from J; bases not matched to a gene: 13. Germline CDR1 and CDR2: MNHNS and SASEGT. This CDR3 comprises 14 residues.

This clone was detected ten times or more. The J gene is TRBJ1-5, the V gene TRBV4-3, with D unresolved. CDR1 LGHNA and CDR2 YSLEER come from the germline V gene. The CDR3 sequence is 15 residues long. Trimming pared 1 base from V and 0 bases from J, leaving 7 bases between. The CDR3 sequence is CASSQGAYSNQPQHF. The CDR3 DNA is TGCGCCAGCAGCCAAGGGGCATATAGCAATCAGCCCCAGCATTTT.

This clone was seen only a few times. This chain connects TRBV6-6 to TRBJ1-1; D remains unclear. CDR3 size: 14 residues. Trimming took off 1 base at V and 6 bases at J, with 12 bases between the two ends. Germline-derived CDR1 and CDR2 are MNHNY and SVGAGI (reference sequence). The CDR3 reads CASSYLGMRPEAFF. DNA of the CDR3: TGTGCCAGCAGTTACTTGGGGATGCGCCCTGAAGCTTTCTTT.

The rearrangement joins TRBV6-5 to TRBJ2-3, with D possibly matching TRBD1 (6 bases). The CDR3 is made up of 18 amino acids. Germline V gene sequence: CDR1 MNHEY, CDR2 SVGAGI. Trimming removed 7 bases at V and 6 bases at J, with 29 bases between. The CDR3 DNA is TGTGCCAGCATCCTACTAGTGTTCCAGGGGTCAAGGGGCGATACGCAGTATTTT. This encodes CASILLVFQGSRGDTQYF.

The chain is built from TRBV5-6 and TRBJ2-6, with 7 bases identical to TRBD2. The trim removed 6 bases at V and 2 bases at J, leaving 8 bases unmatched. This CDR3 is 16 amino acids long. The germline V gene encodes CDR1 SGHDT and CDR2 YYEEEE. The CDR3 nucleotides read TGTGCCAGCATCCTGGGGGGGAGGACTGGGGCCAACGTCCTGACTTTC. It translates to CASILGGRTGANVLTF.

The chain uses TRBV11-2 and TRBJ1-3, with a weak D call TRBD1 (5 bases). The CDR3 length is 16 residues. The V end was cut by 5 bases, the J end by 0 bases, with 14 bases between. The germline gives CDR1 SGHAT, CDR2 FQNNGV. The CDR3, as DNA: TGTGCCAGCAGCCCGAATACAGGACTCTCTGGAAACACCATATATTTT. It is translated as CASSPNTGLSGNTIYF.

The chain joins TRBV7-2 to TRBJ2-5, with TRBD1 matching 8 bases. The CDR3 has 12 amino acids. The germline V gene has CDR1 SGHTA and CDR2 FQGNSA. V shed 9 bases and J 3 bases; nucleotides not matched to a gene: 3. The DNA for the CDR3 is TGTGCCAGTTCGACAGGGGAAGAGACCCAGTACTTC. It codes for CASSTGEETQYF.

V and J are TRBV24-1 and TRBJ1-5; TRBD1 matches at 7 bases. The CDR3 runs 19 residues. Trimming at V came to 1 base and at J to 4 bases, leaving 15 bases not matched to a gene. The V gene's germline CDR1 is KGHDR and CDR2 SFDVKD. CDR3 sequence: CATSDLSGTAWISNQPQHF. The CDR3 DNA follows: TGTGCCACCAGTGATTTATCAGGGACAGCCTGGATTTCGAATCAGCCCCAGCATTTT.